This T cell receptor beta chain was recorded in a study of blood T cell repertoires in COVID-19. This clone has only a few counts. This CDR3 spans 13 amino acids. CDR1 and CDR2 (germline): KGHSH, LQKENI. Trimming took off 3 bases at V and 4 bases at J, with 10 bases between the two ends. The table came from immunoSEQ multiplex PCR; TCRdb's copy has only in-frame clones and leaves some out. The table shows roughly 30,000 clones, with 89% occurring only once. This sequence was found in a human donor with acute or convalescent COVID-19. The donor label of this sample is uncertain. What was sequenced was peripheral blood. The chain couples TRBV18 to TRBJ2-7, with D possibly being TRBD1 (6 bases). CDR3 residues: CASSPDSRYEQYF. The CDR3 DNA follows: TGTGCCAGCTCACCGGACAGTAGGTACGAGCAGTACTTC.